Listed below are T cell receptor beta chains from one sample, sequenced in a study of cytomegalovirus exposure and HLA in healthy donors. Data came from immunoSEQ multiplex PCR; TCRdb stores just in-frame clones and leaves some out. The sample lists just under 250,000 clones, 82% occurring once. Sequencing was carried out using PBMCs. The receptors come from a middle-aged woman in good health and CMV-seropositive. Each CDR3 is given with its conserved first and last residue. The D gene is left open where the match is weak. Some rows mark clone size as missing; the rest say once, few, many or name a class of expanded clone.

cdr3_nt cdr3_aa v_call clone_size d_call j_call
TGTGCCACCAGCAGAGCCCCTGCCCGGGAGACCCAGTACTTC CATSRAPARETQYF TRBV15 . . TRBJ2-5
TGTGCCAGCAGCCAGTCTTGGAACACTGAAGCTTTCTTT CASSQSWNTEAFF TRBV4-2 . . TRBJ1-1
TGTGCCTGGACTGGGACAGTTAATTCACCCCTCCACTTT CAWTGTVNSPLHF TRBV30 . TRBD1 TRBJ1-6
TGTGCCAGCAGACCCTTGGGGGGGGGCTACACCTTC CASRPLGGGYTF TRBV27 few . TRBJ1-2
TGTGCCAGCAGAGGCCTAGCGAACACAGATACGCAGTATTTT CASRGLANTDTQYF TRBV27 . . TRBJ2-3
TGTGCCAGCAGCTCCGGGGGGGCAGGGTGGCGTACTGAAGCTTTCTTT CASSSGGAGWRTEAFF TRBV11-2 . . TRBJ1-1
TGCGCCAGCAGCCACAGGGGGTCTGAAGCTTTCTTT CASSHRGSEAFF TRBV4-3 . TRBD1 TRBJ1-1
TGTGCCAGCACCCGAGGAGGCTCCTACAATGAGCAGTTCTTC CASTRGGSYNEQFF TRBV6-5 . . TRBJ2-1
TGTGCCAGCAGTGACCGGGGCGGGGAAGAGACCCAGTACTTC CASSDRGGEETQYF TRBV6-6 . . TRBJ2-5
TGTGCCTGGAGTGTACTTGAGAGAAATTCACCCCTCCACTTT CAWSVLERNSPLHF TRBV30 . . TRBJ1-6